One T cell receptor beta chain is described in this entry. Its antigen is not identified. The source of the sample is a study of beta chain features in type 1 diabetes. Study background: Taken together, all samples contributed some 100 million examined sorted cells.

V lost 4 bases and J 3 bases, leaving 13 bases between the germline ends. This CDR3 has 13 residues. CDR1 SQVTM and CDR2 ANQGSEA come from the germline V gene. Reverse transcription of all isolated RNA meant that expressed TCRB transcripts were sequenced. Sequencing of naive, central memory and regulatory T cell samples gave an average of roughly 3.5 million reads. Repertoires were generated with immunoSEQ multiplex PCR, while TCRdb's copy carries only in-frame clones and drops some. Among fewer than 250,000 clones listed, around 68% were seen once. General observations from the study: Possibly, sequencing cDNA over-represented cells that had high TCR expression levels.

The source is a man in his thirties or forties in good health. The sample comprised naive CD4+ T cells from blood. The gene calls are TRBV29-1 and TRBJ2-7; D not certain. The CDR3 region is CSVVQLVGYEQYF. Written as DNA, the CDR3 is TGCAGCGTTGTTCAACTGGTGGGCTACGAGCAGTACTTC.